Shown below are 20 T cell receptor beta chains from a single sample sequenced in a study of T-cell reconstitution after alpha-beta-depleted transplantation in children. TCRbeta library construction was performed incorporating unique molecular identifiers. TCRdb re-called the PCR reads with MiXCR, one entry per CDR3 protein. The sample carries fewer than 400,000 distinct CDR3 sequences, around 21% recorded once. The starting material was PBMCs from the stem cell graft donor, obtained from the stem cell graft. The receptors stem from a human donor who donated a stem cell graft to a child with acute myeloid leukemia.

This clonotype has just a few counts. V gene TRBV12-3 or TRBV12-4 combines with J gene TRBJ2-1, with TRBD2 matching over 10 bases. CDR3 length: 16 residues. The V segment lost 4 bases and the J segment 4 bases; nucleotides outside the gene matches: 7. The CDR3, as DNA: TGTGCCAGCAGTTGGGGGACTAGCGCCAGTTACAATGAGCAGTTCTTC. It translates to CASSWGTSASYNEQFF.

The V gene is TRBV5-5, the J gene TRBJ2-3, with D possibly being TRBD2 (5 bases). Per the germline V gene, CDR1 is SGHKS and CDR2 is YYEKEE (reference sequence). The CDR3 sequence is 14 residues long. Between the trimmed V and J ends, which lost 4 bases and 4 bases, there was a span of 13 bases. The CDR3: CASSMVQAADTQYF. The CDR3 coding sequence is TGTGCCAGCAGCATGGTGCAAGCGGCAGATACGCAGTATTTT. Filled out from reference TRBV5-5 and TRBJ2-3, the complete variable domain reads DAGVTQSPTHLIKTRGQQVTLRCSPISGHKSVSWYQQVLGQGPQFIFQYYEKEERGRGNFPDRFSARQFPNYSSELNVNALLLGDSALYLCASSMVQAADTQYFGPGTRLTVL.

This clonotype has only a few counts. The chain couples TRBV19 to TRBJ2-1, with 10 nucleotides matching TRBD2. V dropped 1 base and J dropped 7; count of bases not matched to a gene: 10. This CDR3 comprises 17 residues. CDR1 is LNHDA, CDR2 SQIVND, per germline (reference sequence). CDR3 region: CASSIARASGSVNEQFF. In DNA, the CDR3 is TGTGCCAGTAGTATAGCCCGGGCTAGCGGGAGTGTTAATGAGCAGTTCTTC.

This clonotype was observed a handful of times. This chain connects TRBV7-6 to TRBJ2-1; perhaps TRBD2 as D (5 bases). CDR3 length: 14 residues. Trimming took 3 bases from V and 6 from J, leaving 12 bases between them. CDR1 and CDR2 (germline): SGHVS, FNYEAQ. The CDR3 DNA reads TGTGCCAGCAGCTTGGAGGTAGCGCGCAATGAGCAGTTCTTC. Its translation: CASSLEVARNEQFF.

This clonotype has a count of ten or more. The rearrangement uses TRBV4-3 and TRBJ2-1; 11 bases line up with TRBD2. In germline, CDR1 is LGHNA, CDR2 YSLEER. The CDR3 runs to 18 residues. The ends lost 3 bases at V and 9 bases at J; junction bases unmatched: 16. CDR3 in DNA: TGCGCCAGCAGCCATGAATTACTAGCGGGAGCTTACCGTAGTGAGCAGTTCTTC. Translated: CASSHELLAGAYRSEQFF.

This rearrangement joins TRBV5-1 to TRBJ2-5; 7 positions agree with TRBD1. Germline trimming cut 0 bases from V and 5 bases from J; bases unmatched to any gene: 7. This CDR3 comprises 15 residues. The germline CDR1 and CDR2 sequences are SGHRS and YFSETQ. The CDR3 spells CASSLERGPPETQYF. The CDR3 DNA reads as TGCGCCAGCAGCTTGGAGAGGGGGCCCCCGGAGACCCAGTACTTC.

J is TRBJ2-7 and V is TRBV9, with 7 nucleotides matching TRBD1. CDR1 and CDR2 (germline): SGDLS, YYNGEE. V shed 3 bases and J 6 bases; nucleotides not matched to a gene: 6. The CDR3 extends over 13 amino acids. The CDR3 reads CASSGGQASEQYF. CDR3 in DNA: TGTGCCAGCAGCGGTGGACAGGCAAGCGAGCAGTACTTC.

The genes are TRBV28 and TRBJ2-7; D unresolved. V was pared by 7 bases and J by 2 bases, with 9 bases between. CDR1 and CDR2 (germline): MDHEN, SYDVKM. There are 12 residues in the CDR3. The CDR3 here is CASMGRAYEQYF. DNA of the CDR3: TGTGCCAGCATGGGCCGAGCCTACGAGCAGTACTTC.

This rearrangement joins TRBV7-9 to TRBJ2-7; TRBD1 is a possible D gene (6 bases). Germline CDR1 is SEHNR and CDR2 is FQNEAQ (reference sequence). V was shortened by 1 base and J by 0 bases, with 13 bases between the two germline ends. The CDR3 contains 16 residues. CDR3 sequence: CASSLGTGTFSYEQYF. As DNA, the CDR3 is TGTGCCAGCAGCTTAGGCACAGGGACCTTCTCCTACGAGCAGTACTTC.

This clonotype was recorded many times. The rearrangement joins TRBV10-1 to TRBJ2-1; 7 bases match TRBD2. The ends lost 8 bases at V and 5 bases at J; junction bases unmatched: 6. The V gene's germline CDR1 is WNHNN and CDR2 SYGVQD (reference sequence). The CDR3 covers 13 residues. The CDR3 sequence: CASGEGGNNEQFF. The CDR3 coding sequence is TGCGCCAGCGGAGAGGGAGGGAACAATGAGCAGTTCTTC.

This clonotype occurred a few times. The CDR3 loop reads CSADQAGNTEAFF. As DNA, the CDR3 is TGCAGCGCCGACCAAGCAGGGAACACTGAAGCTTTCTTT. The rearrangement joins TRBV29-1 to TRBJ1-1, with no clear D. This CDR3 has 13 amino acids. V shed 7 bases and J shed 1 base, with 13 bases lying between them. CDR1 and CDR2 (germline): SQVTM, ANQGSEA.

The rearrangement joins TRBV12-3 or TRBV12-4 to TRBJ2-5, with TRBD1 as a possible D gene (6 bases). Trimming removed 5 bases from V and 2 bases from J, with 9 bases in between. CDR3 length: 13 residues. The CDR3 DNA follows: TGTGCCAGCAGTAGGACAGCACAAGAGACCCAGTACTTC. Encoded protein: CASSRTAQETQYF.

This clonotype was seen a handful of times. This sequence joins TRBV28 and TRBJ2-6; a possible D gene is TRBD2 (5 bases). Germline CDR1 reads MDHEN; CDR2 reads SYDVKM. V was shortened by 5 bases and J by 1 base, with 12 bases between the two germline ends. This CDR3 comprises 16 residues. CDR3 bases: TGTGCCAGCAGTGACCCCCCGGGATCTGGGGCCAACGTCCTGACTTTC. It yields the protein CASSDPPGSGANVLTF.

This clonotype was recorded many times. The gene calls are TRBV20-1 and TRBJ2-1, with 9 bases identical to TRBD2. CDR1 is DFQATT and CDR2 is SNEGSKA in the germline V gene (reference sequence). The CDR3 loop spans 16 amino acids. With V trimmed by 6 bases and J by 7 bases, 16 bases remained unmatched. CDR3 DNA sequence: TGCAGTGCCGTGATAAGGGCGGGGGGGAGCGTAAATGAGCAGTTCTTC. Encoded protein: CSAVIRAGGSVNEQFF.

This clonotype was picked up a small number of times. The chain employs TRBV4-3 and TRBJ2-3; 10 positions match TRBD2. CDR3 length: 17 residues. Trimming took 4 bases from V and 0 from J; bases not matched to a gene: 7. Germline CDR1 is LGHNA and CDR2 is YSLEER. The CDR3 loop reads CASSRTSGPSSTDTQYF. The CDR3 DNA is TGCGCCAGCAGCCGGACTAGCGGCCCATCCAGCACAGATACGCAGTATTTT.

In this sample, this clonotype turned up a few times. The chain carries TRBV20-1 and TRBJ2-1; D is uncertain. Germline V gives CDR1 DFQATT, CDR2 SNEGSKA (reference sequence). The ends were cut back, 3 bases at V and 4 bases at J, with 16 bases in the middle. The CDR3 is made up of 15 amino acids. The CDR3 sequence is CSASKDQKYYNEQFF. The CDR3 DNA follows: TGCAGTGCTAGTAAGGACCAAAAGTATTACAATGAGCAGTTCTTC.

In its sample, this clonotype was seen a few times. V gene TRBV28 combines with J gene TRBJ1-5, with D tentatively TRBD1 (5 bases). In germline, CDR1 is MDHEN, CDR2 SYDVKM. The CDR3 covers 14 residues. Trimming took off 6 bases at V and 9 bases at J, with 18 bases between the two ends. The CDR3 region is CASRRAGGEGPQHF. For the CDR3, the DNA is TGTGCCAGCAGGCGTGCGGGAGGGGAAGGGCCCCAGCATTTT.

The rearrangement uses TRBV19 and TRBJ2-7; 8 nucleotides match TRBD2. CDR3 length: 16 amino acids. V lost 3 bases, J lost 4 bases, and 11 bases stayed unmatched. CDR1 is LNHDA, CDR2 SQIVND, per germline (reference sequence). The CDR3 loop is CASSIGGALPFYEQYF. The CDR3 bases are TGTGCCAGTAGTATCGGGGGGGCTCTTCCCTTTTACGAGCAGTACTTC.

The rearrangement joins TRBV24-1 to TRBJ1-1, with 7 bases matching TRBD1. This CDR3 region has 14 residues. Germline values: CDR1 KGHDR, CDR2 SFDVKD. Unmatched junction bases numbered 8, after V lost 5 bases and J lost 6 bases. CDR3 coding DNA: TGTGCCACCAGTGGAAAAGGGACAGCTCCTGAAGCTTTCTTT. It specifies CATSGKGTAPEAFF.

This clonotype was seen more than once but under ten times. The V and J genes are TRBV9 and TRBJ2-1, with 7 nucleotides matching TRBD2. The CDR3 consists of 14 residues. Trimming removed 0 bases from V and 8 bases from J; junction bases left unmatched: 5. Germline values: CDR1 SGDLS, CDR2 YYNGEE. The CDR3 here is CASSVGLADHEQFF. The CDR3 nucleotides read TGTGCCAGCAGCGTAGGTCTAGCGGATCATGAGCAGTTCTTC.